This T cell receptor (beta chain) was captured by sequencing in a study of OX40 agonist ivuxolimab in advanced cancers. At the level of the study: The patients received ivuxolimab by intravenous route every 2 weeks at 0.01 to 10 mg/kg. The mean age was roughly 60 years, ranging from about 20 to 79, with 80% to 85% of participants male.

Sequencing used immunoSEQ multiplex PCR; TCRdb keeps in-frame clones, though not all of them. The sample lists 35,000 to 40,000 clones, roughly 86% occurring once. The CDR3 extends over 16 amino acids. Germline assignment: CDR1 MNHNS and CDR2 SASEGT. V was pared by 4 bases and J by 3 bases, with 16 bases between. Notes on the study in general: Clones of CD4+ and CD8+ blood T cells grew by week 6 at doses of 0.1 to 3.0 mg/kg. In general, CD8+ T cells held more expanded clones than CD4+ did, on average.

With regard to this clone: Its antigen is unidentified.

This receptor was taken from an adult with an advanced solid tumor such as melanoma, head and neck, liver or kidney cancer. Source: CD4+ or CD8+ T cells sorted from blood, taken in a trial of the OX40 agonist ivuxolimab. The rearrangement uses TRBV6-1 and TRBJ1-5, with D possibly being TRBD1 (6 bases). The CDR3 DNA sequence: TGTGCCAGCAGTGTATTTGAGGGGGAGCTCAATCAGCCCCAGCATTTT. Amino acids: CASSVFEGELNQPQHF.